The 18 T cell receptor beta chains in this list originate from one sample, sequenced in a study of cytomegalovirus exposure and HLA in healthy donors. PCR amplification relied on 60 Vbeta primers (plus 13 Jbeta primers). Sequencing used immunoSEQ multiplex PCR; TCRdb keeps in-frame clones, though not all of them. The data show approximately 160,000 clones, with 75% seen just once and over 4% held by the top ten. Material for sequencing was PBMCs. These receptors were taken from a male donor in good health and CMV-seronegative.

This clone showed up just once. The chain is built from TRBV30 and TRBJ2-1, with 7 bases matching TRBD2. Germline V lookup: CDR1 GTSNPN, CDR2 SVGIG (reference sequence). This CDR3 has 15 amino acids. The V and J ends lost 2 bases and 2 bases, in that order; junction bases with no gene match: 6. The CDR3 spells CAWSPVAGTYNEQFF. The CDR3 DNA follows: TGTGCCTGGAGTCCGGTAGCGGGTACCTACAATGAGCAGTTCTTC.

The V gene is TRBV29-1, the J gene TRBJ2-1, with TRBD2 matching 10 bases. V lost 7 bases and J lost 8; bases outside the gene matches: 8. The CDR3 consists of 13 residues. CDR1 is SQVTM and CDR2 is ANQGSEA in the germline V gene. In DNA, the CDR3 is TGCAGCGCCCGGGCTAGCGGGGGCCATGAGCAGTTCTTC. Amino acid sequence: CSARASGGHEQFF.

This clone is a singleton in its sample. The chain has TRBV10-3 and TRBJ2-1; TRBD2 might be the D (6 bases). The germline V gene has CDR1 ENHRY and CDR2 SYGVKD. V lost 3 bases to trimming and J lost 1 base, with 10 bases between them. The CDR3 is 15 residues long. The CDR3 protein is CAISDNGRSYNEQFF. Written as DNA, the CDR3 is TGTGCCATCAGTGATAACGGGAGATCCTACAATGAGCAGTTCTTC.

The V and J genes are TRBV5-4 and TRBJ2-1, with D possibly TRBD2 on 5 matching bases. In germline, CDR1 is SGHNT, CDR2 YYREEE (reference sequence). The length of the CDR3 is 13 residues. The V and J ends lost 0 bases and 9 bases respectively, with 10 bases between them. The CDR3 DNA is TGTGCCAGCAGCTTGGCCGGGAACCGTGAGCAGTTCTTC. This sequence encodes CASSLAGNREQFF.

The V gene is TRBV5-4, the J gene TRBJ2-7, with D tentatively TRBD1 (6 bases). The V end was cut by 0 bases, the J end by 6 bases, with 10 bases between. CDR3 length: 13 amino acids. The germline V gene has CDR1 SGHNT and CDR2 YYREEE (reference sequence). CDR3 sequence (DNA): TGTGCCAGCAGCTTGGCCCACAGGGTCGAGCAGTACTTC. Translating gives CASSLAHRVEQYF.

The chain couples TRBV6-5 to TRBJ2-5; 8 positions match TRBD1. The V gene's germline CDR1 is MNHEY and CDR2 SVGAGI. CDR3 length: 15 amino acids. V shed 10 bases, J shed 2 bases, and the junction held 12 bases outside the gene matches. For the CDR3, the DNA is TGTGCCACCGTAAGGACAGGGACACTTCAAGAGACCCAGTACTTC. Translation: CATVRTGTLQETQYF.

The CDR3 is CASSPPYSGSAEQYF. CDR3 coding DNA: TGTGCCAGCTCACCACCGTATAGCGGGAGCGCCGAGCAGTACTTC. V is TRBV18 and J is TRBJ2-7; 9 bases are shared with TRBD2. The CDR3 spans 15 residues. With V trimmed by 0 bases and J by 6 bases, 6 bases remained unmatched. Germline V lookup: CDR1 KGHSH, CDR2 LQKENI.

The chain has TRBV7-3 and TRBJ2-1, with D possibly matching TRBD1 (7 bases). Looked up from germline, CDR1 is SGHTA and CDR2 is FQGTGA. The CDR3 loop spans 14 amino acids. V was trimmed by 10 bases and J by 8 bases, leaving 21 bases between them. CDR3 sequence reads: CATKPRTGGDEQFF. The CDR3 bases are TGTGCCACCAAACCGCGGACAGGCGGGGATGAGCAGTTCTTC.

The chain is built from TRBV5-1 and TRBJ2-5, with 7 bases identical to TRBD2. The CDR3 contains 15 residues. Trimming removed 2 bases from V and 4 bases from J; junction bases left unmatched: 8. Germline loops: CDR1 SGHRS, CDR2 YFSETQ. CDR3 DNA: TGCGCCAGCAGCTTACAGAGCGGGGTGGGAGAGACCCAGTACTTC. It specifies CASSLQSGVGETQYF.

Only one count was recorded for this clone. Other DNA variants within this sample encode the same CDR3. The rearrangement uses TRBV2 and TRBJ2-7, with D possibly being TRBD1 (5 bases). CDR1 is SNHLY, CDR2 FYNNEI, per germline. V lost 4 bases, J lost 3 bases, and 10 bases lay in between. CDR3 size: 13 residues. The CDR3 DNA sequence: TGTGCCAGCAGTGCTAGTAGGGGCTACGAGCAGTACTTC. This encodes CASSASRGYEQYF.

The chain's CDR3 is CASSSSVPDTEQFF. The CDR3 bases are TGTGCCAGCAGCTCTAGCGTCCCGGACACTGAGCAGTTCTTC. The chain couples TRBV5-4 to TRBJ2-1; weak D call: TRBD2 (6 bases). Trimming pared 3 bases from V and 9 bases from J, leaving 16 bases between. Germline loops: CDR1 SGHNT, CDR2 YYREEE (reference sequence). This CDR3 is built from 14 residues.

The chain couples TRBV4-2 to TRBJ1-3; no clear D gene. V was pared by 2 bases and J by 0 bases, with 14 bases between. CDR1 LGHNA and CDR2 YNFKEQ come from the germline V gene. The CDR3 has 17 amino acids. CDR3 nucleotides: TGTGCCAGCAGCCAAAAAGCGGAGGGCAACTCTGGAAACACCATATATTTT. This gives the protein CASSQKAEGNSGNTIYF.

The genes are TRBV13 and TRBJ2-7; D is possibly TRBD2 (6 bases). The CDR3 totals 14 residues. Trimming took off 5 bases at V and 1 base at J, with 12 bases between the two ends. Germline loops: CDR1 PRHDT, CDR2 FYEKMQ (reference sequence). The CDR3 DNA sequence: TGTGCCAGCAGCGCCGCTAGCGAATCCTACGAGCAGTACTTC. Its translation: CASSAASESYEQYF.

This chain uses TRBV7-3 with TRBJ2-7; D might be TRBD2 (6 bases). The germline V gene encodes CDR1 SGHTA and CDR2 FQGTGA. V lost 5 bases and J lost 6, with 11 bases in between. CDR3 size: 12 residues. CDR3 sequence reads: CASSPRRGEQYF. The DNA of the CDR3 is TGTGCCAGCAGCCCCCGGCGGGGCGAGCAGTACTTC.

The gene calls are TRBV2 and TRBJ1-2; no clear D. The CDR3 length is 13 residues. V gave up 6 bases and J gave up 8 bases, with 16 bases separating them. CDR1 is SNHLY and CDR2 is FYNNEI in the germline V gene. Written as DNA, the CDR3 is TGTGCCAGCAGAGGACTCTCCGTTGAGGGCTACACCTTC. Encoded protein: CASRGLSVEGYTF.

V usage is TRBV19 and J usage is TRBJ1-5; D remains ambiguous. Trimming took off 10 bases at V and 3 bases at J, with 19 bases between the two ends. Germline lookup yields CDR1 LNHDA and CDR2 SQIVND (reference sequence). This CDR3 has 15 residues. DNA of the CDR3: TGTGCCACCCCCGGGTGCAGCTTGATCAATCAGCCCCAGCATTTT. Translated: CATPGCSLINQPQHF.

J is TRBJ2-5 and V is TRBV30; 8 bases fit TRBD2. Germline V lookup: CDR1 GTSNPN, CDR2 SVGIG (reference sequence). With 3 bases clipped from V and 4 bases from J, the junction kept 4 bases outside the gene matches. The CDR3 runs to 13 residues. The CDR3 sequence is CAWRVAGGETQYF. In DNA form, the CDR3 reads TGTGCCTGGAGGGTGGCGGGAGGAGAGACCCAGTACTTC. Full variable domain (outside the CDR3, taken from reference TRBV30 and TRBJ2-5): SQTIHQWPATLVQPVGSPLSLECTVEGTSNPNLYWYRQAAGRGLQLLFYSVGIGQISSEVPQNLSASRPQDRQFILSSKKLLLSDSGFYLCAWRVAGGETQYFGPGTRLLVL.

This chain uses TRBV5-1 with TRBJ2-3, with TRBD2 matching over 13 bases. Losses at the gene ends were 0 bases for V and 5 bases for J; bases not matched to a gene: 3. This CDR3 has 16 residues. The V gene's germline CDR1 is SGHRS and CDR2 YFSETQ. The chain's CDR3 is CASSLGTSGGEDTQYF. CDR3 nucleotides: TGCGCCAGCAGCTTGGGGACTAGCGGGGGAGAAGATACGCAGTATTTT.